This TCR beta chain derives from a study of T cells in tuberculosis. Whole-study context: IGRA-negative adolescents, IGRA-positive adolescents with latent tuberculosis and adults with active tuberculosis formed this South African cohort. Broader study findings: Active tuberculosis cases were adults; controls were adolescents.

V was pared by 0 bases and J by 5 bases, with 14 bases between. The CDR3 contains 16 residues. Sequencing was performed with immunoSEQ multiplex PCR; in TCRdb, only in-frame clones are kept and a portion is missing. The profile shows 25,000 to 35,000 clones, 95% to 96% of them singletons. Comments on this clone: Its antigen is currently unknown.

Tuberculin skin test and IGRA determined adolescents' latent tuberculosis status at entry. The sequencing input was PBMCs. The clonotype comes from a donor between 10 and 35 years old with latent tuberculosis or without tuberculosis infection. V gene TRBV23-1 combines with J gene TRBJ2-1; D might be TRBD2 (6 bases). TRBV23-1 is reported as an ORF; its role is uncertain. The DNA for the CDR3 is TGCGCCAGCAGTCAATCCGGCGGGACTGACAACAATGAGCAGTTCTTC. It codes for CASSQSGGTDNNEQFF.